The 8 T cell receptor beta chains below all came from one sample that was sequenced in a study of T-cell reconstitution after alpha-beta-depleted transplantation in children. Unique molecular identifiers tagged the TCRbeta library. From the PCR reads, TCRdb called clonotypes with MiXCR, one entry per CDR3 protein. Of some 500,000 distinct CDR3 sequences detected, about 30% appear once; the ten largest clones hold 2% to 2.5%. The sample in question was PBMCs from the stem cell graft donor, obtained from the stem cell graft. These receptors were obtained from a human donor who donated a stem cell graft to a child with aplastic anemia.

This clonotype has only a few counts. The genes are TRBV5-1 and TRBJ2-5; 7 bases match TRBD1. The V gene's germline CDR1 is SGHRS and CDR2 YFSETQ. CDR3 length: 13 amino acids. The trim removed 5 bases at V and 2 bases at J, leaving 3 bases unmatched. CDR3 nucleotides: TGCGCCAGCAGAAGGGACAGACAAGAGACCCAGTACTTC. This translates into CASRRDRQETQYF.

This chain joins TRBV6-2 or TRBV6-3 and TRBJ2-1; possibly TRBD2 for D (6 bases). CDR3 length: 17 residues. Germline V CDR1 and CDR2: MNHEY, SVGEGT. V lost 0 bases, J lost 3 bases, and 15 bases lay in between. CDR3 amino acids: CASSYSITGDLYNEQFF. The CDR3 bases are TGTGCCAGCAGTTACTCCATTACGGGAGACCTCTACAATGAGCAGTTCTTC.

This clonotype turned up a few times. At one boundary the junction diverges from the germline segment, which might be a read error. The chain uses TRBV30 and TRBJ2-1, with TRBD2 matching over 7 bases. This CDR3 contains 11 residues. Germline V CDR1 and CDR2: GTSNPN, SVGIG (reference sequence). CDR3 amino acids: CAWSWLAELHF. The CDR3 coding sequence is TGTGCCTGGAGTTGGCTAGCGGAACTTCACTTC.

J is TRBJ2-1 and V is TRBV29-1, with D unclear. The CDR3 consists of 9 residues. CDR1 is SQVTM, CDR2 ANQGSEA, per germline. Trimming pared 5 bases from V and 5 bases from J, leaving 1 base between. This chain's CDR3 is CSVNNEQFF. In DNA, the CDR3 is TGCAGCGTTAACAATGAGCAGTTCTTC.

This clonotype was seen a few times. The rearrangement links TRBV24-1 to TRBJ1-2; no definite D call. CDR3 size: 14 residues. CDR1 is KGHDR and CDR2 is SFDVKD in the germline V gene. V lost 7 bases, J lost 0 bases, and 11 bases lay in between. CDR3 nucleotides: TGTGCCACCAGATCCCTGCTAGCTAACTATGGCTACACCTTC. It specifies CATRSLLANYGYTF.

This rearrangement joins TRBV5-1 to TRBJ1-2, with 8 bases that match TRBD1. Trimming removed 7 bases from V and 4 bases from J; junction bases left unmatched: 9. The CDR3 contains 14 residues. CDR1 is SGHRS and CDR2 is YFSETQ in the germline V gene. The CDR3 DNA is TGCGCCAGCTCGTTTGGGACAGGTTCCTATGGCTACACCTTC. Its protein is CASSFGTGSYGYTF. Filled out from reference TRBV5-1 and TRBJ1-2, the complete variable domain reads KAGVTQTPRYLIKTRGQQVTLSCSPISGHRSVSWYQQTPGQGLQFLFEYFSETQRNKGNFPGRFSGRQFSNSRSEMNVSTLELGDSALYLCASSFGTGSYGYTFGSGTRLTVV.

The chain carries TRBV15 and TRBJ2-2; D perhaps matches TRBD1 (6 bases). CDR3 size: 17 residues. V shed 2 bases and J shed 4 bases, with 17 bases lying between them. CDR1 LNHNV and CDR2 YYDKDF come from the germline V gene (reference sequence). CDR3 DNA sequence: TGTGCCACCAGCAGACTTTCCGGGACACCAAGCACCGGGGAGCTGTTTTTT. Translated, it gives CATSRLSGTPSTGELFF. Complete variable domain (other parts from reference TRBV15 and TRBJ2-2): DAMVIQNPRYQVTQFGKPVTLSCSQTLNHNVMYWYQQKSSQAPKLLFHYYDKDFNNEADTPDNFQSRRPNTSFCFLDIRSPGLGDTAMYLCATSRLSGTPSTGELFFGEGSRLTVL.

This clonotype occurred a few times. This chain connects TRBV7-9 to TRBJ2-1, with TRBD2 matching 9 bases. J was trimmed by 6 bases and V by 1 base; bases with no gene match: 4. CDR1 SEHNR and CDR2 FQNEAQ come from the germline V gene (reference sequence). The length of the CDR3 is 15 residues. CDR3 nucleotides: TGTGCCAGCAGCTTAGTACCTAGCGGGGCCAATGAGCAGTTCTTC. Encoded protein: CASSLVPSGANEQFF.